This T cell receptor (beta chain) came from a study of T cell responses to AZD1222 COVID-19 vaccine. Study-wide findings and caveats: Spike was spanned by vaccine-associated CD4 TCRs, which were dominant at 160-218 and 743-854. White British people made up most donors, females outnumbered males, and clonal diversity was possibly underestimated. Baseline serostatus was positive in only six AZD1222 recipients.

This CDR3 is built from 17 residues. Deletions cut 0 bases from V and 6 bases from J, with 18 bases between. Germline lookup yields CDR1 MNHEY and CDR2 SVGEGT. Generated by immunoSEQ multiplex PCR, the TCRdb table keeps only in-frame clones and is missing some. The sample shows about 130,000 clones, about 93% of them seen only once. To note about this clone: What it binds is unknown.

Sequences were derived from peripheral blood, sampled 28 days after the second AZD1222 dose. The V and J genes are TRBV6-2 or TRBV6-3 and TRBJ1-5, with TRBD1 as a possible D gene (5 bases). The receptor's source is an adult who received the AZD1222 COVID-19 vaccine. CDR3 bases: TGTGCCAGCAGTTACTCTTACGAAGATCCAAGGGGTCAGCCCCAGCATTTT. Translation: CASSYSYEDPRGQPQHF.